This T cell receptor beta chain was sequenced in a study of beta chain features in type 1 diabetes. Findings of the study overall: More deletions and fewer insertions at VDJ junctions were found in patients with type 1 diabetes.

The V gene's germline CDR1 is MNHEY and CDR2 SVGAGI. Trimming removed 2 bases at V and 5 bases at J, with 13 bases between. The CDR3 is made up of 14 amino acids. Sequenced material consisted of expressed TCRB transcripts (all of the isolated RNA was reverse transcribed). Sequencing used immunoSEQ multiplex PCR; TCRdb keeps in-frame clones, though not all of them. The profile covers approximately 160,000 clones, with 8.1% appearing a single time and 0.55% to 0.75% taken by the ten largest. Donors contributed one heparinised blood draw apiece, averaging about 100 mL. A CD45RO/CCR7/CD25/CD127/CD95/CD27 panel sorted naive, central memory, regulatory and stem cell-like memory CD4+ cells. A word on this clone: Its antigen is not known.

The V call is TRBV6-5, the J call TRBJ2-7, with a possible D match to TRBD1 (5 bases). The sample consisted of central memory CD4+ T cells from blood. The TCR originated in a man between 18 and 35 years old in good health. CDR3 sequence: CASSYSRGDDEQYF. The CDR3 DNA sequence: TGTGCCAGCAGTTACAGTAGGGGCGACGACGAGCAGTACTTC.